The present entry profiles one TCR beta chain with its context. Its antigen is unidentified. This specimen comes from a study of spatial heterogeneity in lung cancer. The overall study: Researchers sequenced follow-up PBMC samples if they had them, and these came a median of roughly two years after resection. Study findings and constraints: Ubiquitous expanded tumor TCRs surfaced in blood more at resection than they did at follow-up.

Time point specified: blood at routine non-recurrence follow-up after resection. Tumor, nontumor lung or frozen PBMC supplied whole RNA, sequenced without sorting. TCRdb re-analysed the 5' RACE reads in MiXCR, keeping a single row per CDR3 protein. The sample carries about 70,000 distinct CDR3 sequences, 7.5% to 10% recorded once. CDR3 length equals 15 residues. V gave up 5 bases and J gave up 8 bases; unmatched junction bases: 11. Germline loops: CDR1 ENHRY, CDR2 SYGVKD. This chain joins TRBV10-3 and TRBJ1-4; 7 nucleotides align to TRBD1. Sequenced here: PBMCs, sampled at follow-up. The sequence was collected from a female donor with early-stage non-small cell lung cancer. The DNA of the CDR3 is TGTGCCATCAGTCGCGGACAGGCTGACGGGGAAAAACTGTTTTTT. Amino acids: CAISRGQADGEKLFF.